This T cell receptor beta chain was documented in a study of shared clonotypes between healthy human individuals. Terminally differentiated effector memory CD45RA+ cells were excluded from the naive CD8 cells, which were CD45RO-negative and positively selected for CCR7. Each subset's genomic DNA was split evenly across several immunoSEQ plates. Using immunoSEQ multiplex PCR, the repertoire was profiled, and TCRdb retains in-frame clones only, with some absent. The sample lists about 650,000 clones; 95% to 96% were seen once. The sample was naive CD8+ T cells sorted from blood. The receptor comes from a woman in her 30s in good health.

The CDR3 DNA follows: TGTGCCAGTAGTATAGTTGACAGAGCCTACGAGCAGTACTTC. Encoded protein: CASSIVDRAYEQYF. The rearrangement links TRBV19 to TRBJ2-7, with D maybe TRBD1 (5 bases). Germline V CDR1 and CDR2: LNHDA, SQIVND (reference sequence). This CDR3 contains 14 residues. The V end lost 1 base, the J end lost 2 bases, and 9 bases lay between the germline ends.